The T cell receptor beta chain described here comes from a study of T cell responses to AZD1222 COVID-19 vaccine. Profiling relied on immunoSEQ multiplex PCR, and the TCRdb table lists in-frame clones only, not all of them. The table records about 130,000 clones, approximately 91% of them present only once. The germline V and J ends were trimmed by 0 bases and 2 bases, with 14 bases remaining between them. This CDR3 is built from 16 residues. CDR1 is LGHNA, CDR2 YNFKEQ, per germline. With regard to this clone: The antigen remains unidentified.

Study-level points and caveats: A reported finding is that nearly half of spike-specific TCRs target unmutated variant regions. CD4 TCRs associated with vaccination spanned spike, dominating at 160-218 and 743-854. No repertoire was sampled before or during the peak T cell response, only after it. Most donors were white British, females outnumbered males, and clonal diversity was possibly underestimated.

The specimen comprised peripheral blood, sampled 28 days after the second AZD1222 dose. The sequence was collected from an adult who received the AZD1222 COVID-19 vaccine. The chain couples TRBV4-2 to TRBJ2-7; D unclear. The CDR3 sequence: CASSQDKVWTAYEQYF. The CDR3 region has the DNA TGTGCCAGCAGCCAAGATAAGGTTTGGACGGCCTACGAGCAGTACTTC.